Below, 4 T cell receptor beta chains from the same sample are listed, as sequenced in a study of cytomegalovirus exposure and HLA in healthy donors. Both 60 Vbeta primers and 13 Jbeta primers went into the PCR. This table comes from immunoSEQ multiplex PCR, and its TCRdb copy is limited to in-frame clones, with some not included. The data hold around 69,000 clones, with 70% observed a single time. The sequenced sample consisted of PBMCs. The receptors here all came from a woman between 50 and 59 years old in good health and CMV-seropositive.

This clone came up a few times. The chain combines TRBV7-2 with TRBJ1-1; D remains ambiguous. CDR3 length equals 13 residues. The V and J ends lost 4 bases and 0 bases respectively, with 6 bases between them. The germline gives CDR1 SGHTA, CDR2 FQGNSA. The CDR3 DNA reads as TGTGCCAGCAGCTCATCAATGAACACTGAAGCTTTCTTT. It encodes CASSSSMNTEAFF. Together with reference TRBV7-2 and TRBJ1-1, the CDR3 gives the full variable domain: GAGVSQSPSNKVTEKGKDVELRCDPISGHTALYWYRQSLGQGLEFLIYFQGNSAPDKSGLPSDRFSAERTGGSVSTLTIQRTQQEDSAVYLCASSSSMNTEAFFGQGTRLTVV.

This rearrangement joins TRBV28 to TRBJ2-7, with 15 bases identical to TRBD2. This CDR3 contains 17 residues. Germline CDR1 MDHEN, CDR2 SYDVKM. J gave up 3 bases and V 5 bases, and 8 bases lay outside the gene matches. The CDR3 reads CASSPGTSGRSHYEQYF. CDR3 in DNA: TGTGCCAGCAGTCCAGGGACTAGCGGGAGGTCACACTACGAGCAGTACTTC.

The rearrangement links TRBV6-1 to TRBJ2-1; 8 bases are shared with TRBD1. With 4 bases clipped from V and 8 bases from J, the junction kept 7 bases outside the gene matches. The germline gives CDR1 MNHNS, CDR2 SASEGT. This CDR3 is built from 14 residues. As DNA, the CDR3 is TGTGCCAGCAGTGGGCGGACAGGGTCACATGAGCAGTTCTTC. Translating gives CASSGRTGSHEQFF.

CDR3 sequence reads: CASKGLQGANSYNEQFF. The CDR3 bases are TGTGCCAGCAAGGGACTACAGGGGGCCAACTCCTACAATGAGCAGTTCTTC. This chain uses TRBV28 with TRBJ2-1; 9 nucleotides align to TRBD1. Germline values: CDR1 MDHEN, CDR2 SYDVKM. After removal of 7 bases from V and 0 bases from J, the junction contained 10 bases not matched to a gene. The CDR3 contains 17 residues.